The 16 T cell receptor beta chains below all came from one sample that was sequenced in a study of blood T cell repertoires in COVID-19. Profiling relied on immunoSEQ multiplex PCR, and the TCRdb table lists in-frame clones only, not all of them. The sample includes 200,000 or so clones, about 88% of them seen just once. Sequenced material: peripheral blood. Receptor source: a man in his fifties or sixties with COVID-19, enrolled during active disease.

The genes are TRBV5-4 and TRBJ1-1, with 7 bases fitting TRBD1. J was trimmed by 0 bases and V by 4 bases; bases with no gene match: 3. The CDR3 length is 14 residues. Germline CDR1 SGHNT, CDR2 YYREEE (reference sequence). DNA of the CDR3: TGTGCCAGCAGCATTACAGGGGTGAACACTGAAGCTTTCTTT. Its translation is CASSITGVNTEAFF.

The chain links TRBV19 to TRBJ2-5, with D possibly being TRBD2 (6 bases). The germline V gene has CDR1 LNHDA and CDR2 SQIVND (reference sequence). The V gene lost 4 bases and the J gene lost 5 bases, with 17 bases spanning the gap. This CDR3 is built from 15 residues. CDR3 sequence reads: CASSKRRGGGETQYF. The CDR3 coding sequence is TGTGCCAGTAGTAAGAGGCGGGGAGGCGGGGAGACCCAGTACTTC. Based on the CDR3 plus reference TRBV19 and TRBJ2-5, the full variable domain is DGGITQSPKYLFRKEGQNVTLSCEQNLNHDAMYWYRQDPGQGLRLIYYSQIVNDFQKGDIAEGYSVSREKKESFPLTVTSAQKNPTAFYLCASSKRRGGGETQYFGPGTRLLVL.

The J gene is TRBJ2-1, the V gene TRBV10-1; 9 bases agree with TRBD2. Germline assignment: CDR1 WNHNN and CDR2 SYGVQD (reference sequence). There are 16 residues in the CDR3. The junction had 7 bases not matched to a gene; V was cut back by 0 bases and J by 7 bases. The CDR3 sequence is CASSESTSGGRNEQFF. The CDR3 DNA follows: TGCGCCAGCAGTGAGTCGACTAGCGGAGGGAGGAATGAGCAGTTCTTC.

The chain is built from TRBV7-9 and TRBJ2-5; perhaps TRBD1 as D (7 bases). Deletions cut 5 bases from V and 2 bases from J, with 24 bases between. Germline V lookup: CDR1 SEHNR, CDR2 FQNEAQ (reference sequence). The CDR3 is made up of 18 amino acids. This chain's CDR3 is CASSPGGYETGNQETQYF. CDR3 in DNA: TGTGCCAGCAGCCCAGGGGGGTATGAGACAGGGAATCAAGAGACCCAGTACTTC.

The CDR3 DNA sequence: TGTGCCAGCAGCTTGGCGGGACAGGGGAGCTCCTATAATTCACCCCTCCACTTT. It codes for CASSLAGQGSSYNSPLHF. The chain is built from TRBV5-5 and TRBJ1-6, with 10 bases that match TRBD1. The germline V gene has CDR1 SGHKS and CDR2 YYEKEE (reference sequence). This CDR3 is 18 amino acids long. J lost 0 bases, V lost 0 bases, and 3 bases had no gene match.

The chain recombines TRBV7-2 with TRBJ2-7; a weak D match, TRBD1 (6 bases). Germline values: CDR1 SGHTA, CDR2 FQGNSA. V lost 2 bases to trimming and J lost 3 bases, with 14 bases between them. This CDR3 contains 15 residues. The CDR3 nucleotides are TGTGCCAGCAGCTTAAGTAGGGGGTACGGCTACGAGCAGTACTTC. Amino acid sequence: CASSLSRGYGYEQYF.

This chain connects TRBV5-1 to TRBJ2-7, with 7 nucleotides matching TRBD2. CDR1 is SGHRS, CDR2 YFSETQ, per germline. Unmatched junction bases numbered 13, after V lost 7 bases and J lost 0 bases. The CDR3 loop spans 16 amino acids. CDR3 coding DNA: TGCGCCAGCCTTCCCGGGGACTACAAAAGCTCCTACGAGCAGTACTTC. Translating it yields CASLPGDYKSSYEQYF.

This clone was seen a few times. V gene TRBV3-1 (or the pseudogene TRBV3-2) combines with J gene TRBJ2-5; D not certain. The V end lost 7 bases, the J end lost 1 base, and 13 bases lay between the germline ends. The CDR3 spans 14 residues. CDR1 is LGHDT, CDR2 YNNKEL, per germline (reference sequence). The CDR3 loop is CASKQRRSQETQYF. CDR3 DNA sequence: TGTGCCAGCAAGCAAAGGAGATCCCAAGAGACCCAGTACTTC.

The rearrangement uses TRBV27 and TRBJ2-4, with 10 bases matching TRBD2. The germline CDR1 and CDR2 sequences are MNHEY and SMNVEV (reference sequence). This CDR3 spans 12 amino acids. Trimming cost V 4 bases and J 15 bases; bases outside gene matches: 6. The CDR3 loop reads CASSSLAGVGYF. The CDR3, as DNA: TGTGCCAGCAGTTCCCTAGCGGGAGTGGGGTACTTC.

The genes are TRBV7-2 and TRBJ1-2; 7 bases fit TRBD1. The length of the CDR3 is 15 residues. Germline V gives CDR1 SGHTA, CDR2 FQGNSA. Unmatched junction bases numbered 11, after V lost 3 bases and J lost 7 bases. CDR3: CASSFDREGASGYTF. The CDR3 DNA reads TGTGCCAGCAGCTTCGACAGGGAAGGGGCTTCTGGCTACACCTTC.

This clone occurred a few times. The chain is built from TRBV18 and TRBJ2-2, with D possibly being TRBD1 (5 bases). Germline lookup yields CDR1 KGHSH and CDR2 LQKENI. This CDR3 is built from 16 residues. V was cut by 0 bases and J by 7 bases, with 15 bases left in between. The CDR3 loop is CASSPPKGAGIGELFF. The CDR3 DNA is TGTGCCAGCTCACCACCGAAAGGGGCAGGGATCGGGGAGCTGTTTTTT.

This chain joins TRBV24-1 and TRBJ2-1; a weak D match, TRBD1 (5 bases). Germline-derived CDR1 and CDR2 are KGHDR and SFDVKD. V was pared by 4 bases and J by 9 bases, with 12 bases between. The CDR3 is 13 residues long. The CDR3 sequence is CATSESGWGEQFF. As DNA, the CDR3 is TGTGCCACCAGTGAATCAGGGTGGGGTGAGCAGTTCTTC.

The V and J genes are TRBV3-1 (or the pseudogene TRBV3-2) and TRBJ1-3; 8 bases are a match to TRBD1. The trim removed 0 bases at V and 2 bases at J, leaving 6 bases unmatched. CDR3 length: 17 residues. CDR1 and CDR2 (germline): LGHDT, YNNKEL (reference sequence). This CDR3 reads CASSQETGGPTGNTIYF. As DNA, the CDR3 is TGTGCCAGCAGCCAAGAAACAGGGGGACCAACTGGAAACACCATATATTTT.

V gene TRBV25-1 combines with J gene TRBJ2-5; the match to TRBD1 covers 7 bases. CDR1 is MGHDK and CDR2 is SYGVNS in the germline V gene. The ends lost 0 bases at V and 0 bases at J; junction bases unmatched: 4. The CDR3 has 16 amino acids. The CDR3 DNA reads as TGTGCCAGCAGTGAATACGGGACAGCCTACCAAGAGACCCAGTACTTC. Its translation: CASSEYGTAYQETQYF.

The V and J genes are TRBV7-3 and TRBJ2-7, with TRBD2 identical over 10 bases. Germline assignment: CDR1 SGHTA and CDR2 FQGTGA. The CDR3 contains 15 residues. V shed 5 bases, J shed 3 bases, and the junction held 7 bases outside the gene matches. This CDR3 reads CASSVLAGVNYEQYF. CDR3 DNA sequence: TGTGCCAGCAGCGTCCTAGCGGGAGTGAACTACGAGCAGTACTTC.

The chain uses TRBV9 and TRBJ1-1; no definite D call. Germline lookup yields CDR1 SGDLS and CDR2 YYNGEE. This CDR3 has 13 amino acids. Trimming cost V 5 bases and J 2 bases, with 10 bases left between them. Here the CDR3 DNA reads TGTGCCAGCAGGAGGGAAGCCAACACTGAAGCTTTCTTT. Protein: CASRREANTEAFF.